The sequence of this TCR beta chain was determined in a study of early stage breast cancer tumors (dated by TCRdb to about 2017). Regarding the research as a whole: Of the approximately 15 invasive breast tumors, twelve were found to be estrogen receptor-positive, progesterone receptor-positive and HER2-negative. Of the roughly 12 ER+/PR+/HER2- tumors, eight were classified as invasive ductal carcinomas and four as invasive lobular carcinomas. On average, each sample had roughly 9.7-fold read coverage. Across all samples, more than 2.5 million templates representing roughly 1,100,000 unique clonotypes were detected.

From cysteine to phenylalanine, the CDR3 is 15 amino acids long. The only DNA kept is the CDR3, 45 bases in frame from the first base. The germline V and J ends show losses of 4 bases and 5 bases respectively, and no gene match explains 7 bases of the junction. CDR1 and CDR2 were assigned from the germline V gene as SGHDN and FVKESK. Each sample was amplified in two independent genomic DNA replicates, using around 0.55 ug for blood and around 1.5 ug for tumor or normal breast. Following the manufacturer's instructions, the ImmunoSeq Intro kit was used to carry out TCRB sequencing on genomic DNA. Multiplex PCR was run for about 30 cycles using proprietary primers and spike-in control sequences for absolute quantification. Single-end 150-bp reads were used to sequence an 87-bp fragment covering the CDR3 and the flanking V and J genes. Each lane of an Illumina MiSeq using version 3.0 chemistry carried seven multiplexed samples, with two replicates per sample. Under the source paper's analysis protocol: Raw data were processed with the vendor's proprietary pipeline, and both replicates were merged into a single result per sample. To define clonotypes, the study grouped productive rearrangements that shared the V-gene family, CDR3 amino acid sequence and J-gene segment. To compute clonality, the normalized Shannon entropy (Pielou evenness) of TCRB abundances was subtracted from 1. To estimate T cell density, the total number of templates was divided by the input cell count, which was inferred from how much DNA went in. Recon was used with default parameters to estimate total repertoire diversity and clonality. A clonotype counted as tumor-enriched if its abundance in tumor exceeded 0.1% and was at least 32-fold higher than its abundance in normal breast. TCRdb obtained this table from immuneACCESS and retained in-frame rearrangements with V and J assigned. These tables miss some clones; where compared with another copy, unresolved V genes account for less than half of the shortfall, and the remainder is unexplained. The V and J calls and the clone size are those of that table, but D and trimming were determined from the DNA. The sample table lists 9,000 to 9,500 clones, over 60% of them with a count of one. Together, the top ten hold more than 6% of the sample.

The research as a whole found: Greater similarity was observed between blood and normal breast repertoires than between blood and tumor repertoires, and tumor was distinguished from normal in about 90% of the 16 patients when each tissue was compared with blood. Compared with adjacent normal breast tissue, tumors had roughly 2.5-fold higher T cell density and higher clonality. Chain pairing and functional markers such as CD4, CD8 and FOXP3 were missed by bulk genomic DNA sequencing of unsorted cells. Enriched TCRB sequences shared across patients were found to be mostly commonly generated sequences that were unlikely to play an important role in the tumor microenvironment. The small cohort size prevented analysis by tumor subtype.

About 20-50 mg of tumor tissue was diced, and more than 2.5 ug of DNA was typically obtained. The study profiled bulk TCR beta-chain repertoires in matched peripheral blood, tumor and adjacent normal breast tissue taken from approximately 15 patients with early-stage breast cancer. After resection, visually identified tumor tissue was excised and placed in prechilled RNAlater. Tumor tissue (roughly 18-55 mg) was diced and homogenized in RLTplus buffer with beta-mercaptoethanol and antifoaming agent using a TissueLyser II. The Qiagen AllPrep DNA/RNA Mini kit was used for genomic DNA extraction. As regards this clone: Its target antigen remains unknown. No qualities accompany the bases; no much larger clone lies one base away.

The chain was built from TRBV14 and TRBJ1-4; 7 bases in the junction line up with TRBD1. The TCR sequence derives from a person in their fifties or sixties with breast cancer. The material sequenced was breast tumor tissue. The nucleotides are TGTGCCAGCAGCCTTTTTGGACAGGCGAATGAAAAACTGTTTTTT. This yields the protein CASSLFGQANEKLFF.